The source of this T cell receptor (beta chain) is a study of cytomegalovirus exposure and HLA in healthy donors. Primers included in the PCR were 60 Vbeta and 13 Jbeta primers. Original methodology: Tens of millions of unique TCR beta chains, 10 million to 14 million shared, were counted in a later analysis. Profiling relied on immunoSEQ multiplex PCR, and the TCRdb table lists in-frame clones only, not all of them. That table is the source of V, J and clone size, and D and trimming were worked out from the DNA. The data show under 200,000 clones, around two thirds seen once. Study-level findings and limits: An analysis that was carried out later associated about 17,000 TCR beta sequences with HLA alleles at 0.05 false discovery rate.

About this clone: The target antigen is unknown.

This TCR was sampled from a middle-aged man in good health and CMV-seronegative. The sample comprised PBMCs.

This CDR3 reads CASSLAHWTEAFF. CDR3 nucleotide sequence: TGTGCCAGCAGCTTAGCGCACTGGACTGAAGCTTTCTTT. V is TRBV7-9 and J is TRBJ1-1; no firm D call. The V gene's germline CDR1 is SEHNR and CDR2 FQNEAQ (reference sequence). Trimming took 0 bases from V and 5 from J, leaving 7 bases between them. The CDR3 runs 13 residues. Filled out from reference TRBV7-9 and TRBJ1-1, the complete variable domain reads DTGVSQNPRHKITKRGQNVTFRCDPISEHNRLYWYRQTLGQGPEFLTYFQNEAQLEKSRLLSDRFSAERPKGSFSTLEIQRTEQGDSAMYLCASSLAHWTEAFFGQGTRLTVV.